This TCR beta chain originates from a study of shared clonotypes between healthy human individuals. Measured with immunoSEQ multiplex PCR; TCRdb has only the in-frame clones, and not every one. The sample records about 820,000 clones, over 90% being singletons. V dropped 7 bases and J dropped 0 bases, with 4 bases sitting between them. CDR3 size: 13 residues. Germline CDR1 reads MNHEY; CDR2 reads SVGAGI. Only CD45RO-negative cells positively selected for CCR7 counted as naive CD8 cells, so terminally differentiated effector memory CD45RA+ cells were excluded. The chain combines TRBV6-5 with TRBJ2-6; D gene ambiguous. The sample comprised naive CD8+ T cells sorted from blood. The clonotype was recovered from a man aged 25 to 40 in good health. The CDR3, as DNA: TGTGCCAGCACAGTCTCTGGGGCCAACGTCCTGACTTTC. Translating gives CASTVSGANVLTF.